This TCR beta chain is from a study of blood T cell repertoires in COVID-19. Study details: In each case, the material was cDNA or gDNA derived from T cells, B-cell-depleted T cells, or PBMCs.

The study recruited people aged roughly 18 to 100 years across around 23 US areas. Among Cohort 3 donors, those recovered had two negative PCRs, clearance, or symptom resolution. The repertoire was sequenced with immunoSEQ multiplex PCR; TCRdb's copy has only in-frame clones and lacks some. The sample has just over 300,000 clones; around 90% are singletons. V lost 5 bases and J lost 4; bases outside the gene matches: 20. Germline V gives CDR1 SGHVS, CDR2 FQNEAQ. There are 19 residues in the CDR3. This TCR was sampled from a woman between 18 and 29 years old who had recovered from COVID-19. Specimen: PBMCs or T cells enriched from blood (not recorded which). The chain has TRBV7-8 and TRBJ1-1; TRBD1 matches 9 bases. CDR3 nucleotide sequence: TGTGCCAGCAGCACCTGGGGCAAGTCAAACAGGGGGCATATCACTGAAGCTTTCTTT. It encodes CASSTWGKSNRGHITEAFF. The entire variable domain, with the rest obtained from reference TRBV7-8 and TRBJ1-1, is as follows: GAGVSQSPRYKVAKRGQDVALRCDPISGHVSLFWYQQALGQGPEFLTYFQNEAQLDKSGLPSDRFFAERPEGSVSTLKIQRTQQEDSAVYLCASSTWGKSNRGHITEAFFGQGTRLTVV.